This passage covers 3 T cell receptor beta chains from one sample sequenced in a study of cytomegalovirus exposure and HLA in healthy donors. TCRdb keeps only in-frame clones here, not all; method: immunoSEQ multiplex PCR. The top ten hold approximately 10% of the sample, which has some 140,000 clones, nearly 90% seen once. Specimen: PBMCs. These receptors all stem from a woman aged 18-29 years in good health and CMV-seropositive.

The genes are TRBV4-2 and TRBJ1-4, with D maybe TRBD1 (6 bases). Looked up from germline, CDR1 is LGHNA and CDR2 is YNFKEQ. V was trimmed by 3 bases and J by 1 base, leaving 12 bases between them. This CDR3 has 16 amino acids. The CDR3 DNA reads as TGTGCCAGCAGCCAGGGGGGAGGGGGAACTAATGAAAAACTGTTTTTT. This translates into CASSQGGGGTNEKLFF.

The rearrangement uses TRBV9 and TRBJ1-2; tentative D call: TRBD1 (6 bases). Germline assignment: CDR1 SGDLS and CDR2 YYNGEE. The ends were cut back, 2 bases at V and 2 bases at J, with 10 bases in the middle. The CDR3 covers 14 residues. In nucleotides, the CDR3 is TGTGCCAGCAGCGTTGGACAGTCCAACTATGGCTACACCTTC. Its protein is CASSVGQSNYGYTF.

This clone was seen more than once but under ten times. The gene calls are TRBV28 and TRBJ1-5; the D gene is possibly TRBD1 (6 bases). Trimming stripped 10 bases from V and 4 bases from J, with 11 bases between. Looked up from germline, CDR1 is MDHEN and CDR2 is SYDVKM. CDR3 length: 12 amino acids. The CDR3 coding sequence is TGTGCCACCATAACAGGGAATCAGCCCCAGCATTTT. It specifies CATITGNQPQHF.